This T cell receptor beta chain was documented in a study of T cell responses to AZD1222 COVID-19 vaccine. Whether given at about 4 or about 12 weeks, second doses were pooled. Produced via immunoSEQ multiplex PCR; TCRdb's table is partial and in-frame only. In the table there are roughly 80,000 clones, about 90% of which are singletons. Findings of the study overall: The donor group comprised mostly white British people and more females; the analysis possibly underestimated clonal diversity. The reported proportion of spike-specific TCRs targeting unmutated variant regions was nearly half. Baseline testing showed seropositivity in only six or seven AZD1222 recipients.

Details on this clone: Its matching antigen is unknown.

CDR3 length equals 16 residues. The V end lost 4 bases, the J end lost 0 bases, and 15 bases lay between the germline ends. CDR1 is MNHEY and CDR2 is SMNVEV in the germline V gene (reference sequence). The sequence was collected from an adult who received the AZD1222 COVID-19 vaccine. Sample: peripheral blood, taken 28 days after the second AZD1222 dose. The chain joins TRBV27 to TRBJ1-1; D call uncertain. Here the CDR3 reads CASSSGRAGLNTEAFF. CDR3 coding DNA: TGTGCCAGCAGTTCAGGTCGGGCGGGGTTGAACACTGAAGCTTTCTTT.